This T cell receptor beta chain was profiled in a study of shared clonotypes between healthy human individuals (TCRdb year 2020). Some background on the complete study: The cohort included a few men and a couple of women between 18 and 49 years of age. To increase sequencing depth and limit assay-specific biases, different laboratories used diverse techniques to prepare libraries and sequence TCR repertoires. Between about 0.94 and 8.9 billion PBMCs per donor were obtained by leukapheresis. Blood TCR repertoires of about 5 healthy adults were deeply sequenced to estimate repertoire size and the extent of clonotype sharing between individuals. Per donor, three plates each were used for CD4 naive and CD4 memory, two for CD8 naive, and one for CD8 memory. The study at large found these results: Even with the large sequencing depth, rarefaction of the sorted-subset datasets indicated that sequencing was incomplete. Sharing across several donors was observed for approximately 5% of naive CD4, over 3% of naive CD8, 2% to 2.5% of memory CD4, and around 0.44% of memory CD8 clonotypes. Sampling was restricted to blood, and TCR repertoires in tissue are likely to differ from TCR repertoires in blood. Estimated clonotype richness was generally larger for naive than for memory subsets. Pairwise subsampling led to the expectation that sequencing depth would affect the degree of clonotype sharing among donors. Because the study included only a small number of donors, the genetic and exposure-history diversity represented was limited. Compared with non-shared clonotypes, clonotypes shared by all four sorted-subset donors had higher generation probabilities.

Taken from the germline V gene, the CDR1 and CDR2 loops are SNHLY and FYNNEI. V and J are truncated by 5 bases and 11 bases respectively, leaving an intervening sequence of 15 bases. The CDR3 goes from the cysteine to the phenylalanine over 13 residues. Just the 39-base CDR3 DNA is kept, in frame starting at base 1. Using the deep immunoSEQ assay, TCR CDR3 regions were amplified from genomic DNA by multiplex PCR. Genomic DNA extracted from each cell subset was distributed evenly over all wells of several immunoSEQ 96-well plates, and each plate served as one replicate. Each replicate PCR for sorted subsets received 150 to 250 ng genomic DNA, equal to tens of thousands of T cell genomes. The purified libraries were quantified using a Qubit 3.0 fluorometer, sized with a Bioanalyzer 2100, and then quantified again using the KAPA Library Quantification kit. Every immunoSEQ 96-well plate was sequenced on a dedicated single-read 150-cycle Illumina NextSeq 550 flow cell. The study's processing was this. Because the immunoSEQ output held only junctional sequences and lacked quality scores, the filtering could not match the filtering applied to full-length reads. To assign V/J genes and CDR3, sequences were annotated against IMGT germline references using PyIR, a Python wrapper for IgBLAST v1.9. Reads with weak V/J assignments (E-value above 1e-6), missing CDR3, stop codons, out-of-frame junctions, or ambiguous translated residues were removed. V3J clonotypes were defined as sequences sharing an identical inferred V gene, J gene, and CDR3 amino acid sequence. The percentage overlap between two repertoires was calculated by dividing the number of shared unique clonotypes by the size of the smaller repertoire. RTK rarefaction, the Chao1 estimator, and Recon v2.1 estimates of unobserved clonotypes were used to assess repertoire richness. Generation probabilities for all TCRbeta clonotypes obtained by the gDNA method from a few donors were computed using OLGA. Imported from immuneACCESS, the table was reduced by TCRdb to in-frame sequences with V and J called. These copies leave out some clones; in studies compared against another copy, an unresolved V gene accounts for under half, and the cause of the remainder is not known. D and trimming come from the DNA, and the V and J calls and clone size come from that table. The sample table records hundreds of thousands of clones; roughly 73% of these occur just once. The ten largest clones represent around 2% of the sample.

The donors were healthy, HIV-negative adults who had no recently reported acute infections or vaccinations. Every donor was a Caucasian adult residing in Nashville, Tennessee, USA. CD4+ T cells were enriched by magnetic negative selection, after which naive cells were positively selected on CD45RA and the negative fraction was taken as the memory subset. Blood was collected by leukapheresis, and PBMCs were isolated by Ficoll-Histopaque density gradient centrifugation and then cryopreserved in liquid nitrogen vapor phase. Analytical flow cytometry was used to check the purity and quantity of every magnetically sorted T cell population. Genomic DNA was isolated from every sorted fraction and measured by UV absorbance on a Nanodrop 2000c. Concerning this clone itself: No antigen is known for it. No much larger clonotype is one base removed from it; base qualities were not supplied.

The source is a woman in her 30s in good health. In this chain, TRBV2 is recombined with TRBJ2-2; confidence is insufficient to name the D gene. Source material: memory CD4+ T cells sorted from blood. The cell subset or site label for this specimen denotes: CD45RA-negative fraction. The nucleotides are TGTGCCAGCAGTTCTCTACGAACGGGTGAGCTGTTTTTT. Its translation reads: CASSSLRTGELFF. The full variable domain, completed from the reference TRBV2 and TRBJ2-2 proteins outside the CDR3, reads EPEVTQTPSHQVTQMGQEVILRCVPISNHLYFYWYRQILGQKVEFLVSFYNNEISEKSEIFDDQFSVERPDGSNFTLKIRSTKLEDSAMYFCASSSLRTGELFFGEGSRLTVL.